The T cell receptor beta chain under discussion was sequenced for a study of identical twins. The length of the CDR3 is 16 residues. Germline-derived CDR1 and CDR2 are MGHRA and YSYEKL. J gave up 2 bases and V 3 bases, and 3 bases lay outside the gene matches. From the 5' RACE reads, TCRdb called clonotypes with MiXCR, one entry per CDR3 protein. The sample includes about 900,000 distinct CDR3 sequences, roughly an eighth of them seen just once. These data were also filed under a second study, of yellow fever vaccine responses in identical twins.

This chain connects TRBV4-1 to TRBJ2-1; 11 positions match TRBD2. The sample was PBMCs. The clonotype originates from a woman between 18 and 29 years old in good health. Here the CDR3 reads CASSQMGLAAYNEQFF. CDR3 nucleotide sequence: TGCGCCAGCAGCCAGATGGGACTAGCGGCCTACAATGAGCAGTTCTTC.